The next 9 T cell receptor beta chains were all read from a single sample in a study of shared clonotypes between healthy human individuals. Assay: immunoSEQ multiplex PCR; the TCRdb copy retains only in-frame clones and omits some. Of 700,000 or so clones in the sample, about 78% were seen once. Sequenced material: memory CD4+ T cells sorted from blood. As for subset: CD45RA-negative fraction. All receptors derive from a woman in her thirties in good health.

This clone was detected a few times. The rearrangement uses TRBV2 and TRBJ2-1; 10 nucleotides agree with TRBD2. The CDR3 covers 14 residues. Per the germline V gene, CDR1 is SNHLY and CDR2 is FYNNEI. V lost 7 bases to trimming and J lost 4 bases; unmatched junction nucleotides: 4. The CDR3 region is CASKSTSGYNEQFF. The DNA for the CDR3 is TGTGCCAGCAAGTCGACTAGCGGGTACAATGAGCAGTTCTTC. The full variable domain, rest sourced from reference TRBV2 and TRBJ2-1, is EPEVTQTPSHQVTQMGQEVILRCVPISNHLYFYWYRQILGQKVEFLVSFYNNEISEKSEIFDDQFSVERPDGSNFTLKIRSTKLEDSAMYFCASKSTSGYNEQFFGPGTRLTVL.

The gene calls are TRBV7-2 and TRBJ2-6; 7 positions match TRBD1. This CDR3 contains 19 residues. Trimming at V came to 5 bases and at J to 3 bases, leaving 16 bases not matched to a gene. The V gene's germline CDR1 is SGHTA and CDR2 FQGNSA. The CDR3 reads CASSPLVLEGAGGANVLTF. Written as DNA, the CDR3 is TGTGCCAGCAGCCCCCTGGTATTAGAGGGGGCAGGTGGGGCCAACGTCCTGACTTTC.

The chain recombines TRBV5-1 with TRBJ2-3, with D unclear. The CDR3 totals 12 residues. Per germline, CDR1 SGHRS and CDR2 YFSETQ. V was pared by 2 bases and J by 6 bases, with 7 bases between. CDR3 loop: CASSFAPDTQYF. CDR3 nucleotide sequence: TGCGCCAGCAGCTTTGCCCCCGATACGCAGTATTTT.

This chain uses TRBV11-1 with TRBJ2-7, with D perhaps being TRBD1 or TRBD2 (5 bases each). The CDR3 consists of 16 residues. Per the germline V gene, CDR1 is SGHAT and CDR2 is FQDESV (reference sequence). Trimming left V 5 bases short and J 2 bases short, with 19 bases between. DNA of the CDR3: TGTGCCAGCAGCCCCCACGGGACGGACGGCCCCTACGAGCAGTACTTC. This gives the protein CASSPHGTDGPYEQYF.

The rearrangement links TRBV6-6 to TRBJ1-5, with TRBD1 matching 9 bases. V was pared by 6 bases and J by 5 bases, with 2 bases of the junction left unmatched. This CDR3 has 13 amino acids. CDR1 and CDR2 (germline): MNHNY, SVGAGI (reference sequence). The CDR3 nucleotides read TGTGCCAGCAGAGACAGGGGGGATCAGCCCCAGCATTTT. As protein: CASRDRGDQPQHF.

V gene TRBV5-4 combines with J gene TRBJ2-4, with D perhaps being TRBD1 or TRBD2 (5 bases each). V was shortened by 7 bases and J by 2 bases, with 13 bases between the two germline ends. This CDR3 region has 14 residues. Germline CDR1 is SGHNT and CDR2 is YYREEE (reference sequence). The DNA of the CDR3 is TGTGCCAGCTCAACGGGGACCTCCAAAAACATTCAGTACTTC. Its translation is CASSTGTSKNIQYF.

This clone was counted a few times. The rearrangement uses TRBV9 and TRBJ1-1; D remains unclear. Deletions cut 0 bases from V and 6 bases from J, with 9 bases between. CDR1 is SGDLS and CDR2 is YYNGEE in the germline V gene. This CDR3 has 13 residues. CDR3 protein: CASSVDLESEAFF. The CDR3 DNA sequence: TGTGCCAGCAGCGTAGATCTGGAATCTGAAGCTTTCTTT.

This rearrangement joins TRBV7-7 to TRBJ1-4; 10 bases fit TRBD1. Germline lookup yields CDR1 SSHAT and CDR2 FNYEAQ (reference sequence). The trim removed 5 bases at V and 8 bases at J, leaving 2 bases unmatched. The CDR3 extends over 13 amino acids. The CDR3 is CASSQDRGEKLFF. In DNA, the CDR3 is TGTGCCAGCAGCCAGGACAGGGGGGAAAAACTGTTTTTT. The variable domain in full, with the rest retrieved from reference TRBV7-7 and TRBJ1-4, is GAGVSQSPRYKVTKRGQDVTLRCDPISSHATLYWYQQALGQGPEFLTYFNYEAQPDKSGLPSDRFSAERPEGSISTLTIQRTEQRDSAMYRCASSQDRGEKLFFGSGTQLSVL.

This chain uses TRBV28 with TRBJ1-5; TRBD1 is a possible D gene (6 bases). Germline CDR1 and CDR2: MDHEN and SYDVKM. The CDR3 sequence is 14 residues long. V was pared by 5 bases and J by 1 base, with 9 bases between. CDR3 residues: CASSIGQSNQPQHF. The CDR3 bases are TGTGCCAGCAGTATTGGACAGAGCAATCAGCCCCAGCATTTT.